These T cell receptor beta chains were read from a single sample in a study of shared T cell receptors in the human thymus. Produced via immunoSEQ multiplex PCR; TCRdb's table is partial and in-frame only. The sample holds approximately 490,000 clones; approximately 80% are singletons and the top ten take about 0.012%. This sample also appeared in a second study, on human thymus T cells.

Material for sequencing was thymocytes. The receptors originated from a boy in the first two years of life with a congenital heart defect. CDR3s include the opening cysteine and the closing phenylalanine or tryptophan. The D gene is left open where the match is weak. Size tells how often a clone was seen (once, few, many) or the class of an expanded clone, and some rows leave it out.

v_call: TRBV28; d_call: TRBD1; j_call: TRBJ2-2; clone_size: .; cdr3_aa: CASSFAGQENTGELFF; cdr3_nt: TGTGCCAGCAGTTTTGCGGGACAGGAAAACACCGGGGAGCTGTTTTTT
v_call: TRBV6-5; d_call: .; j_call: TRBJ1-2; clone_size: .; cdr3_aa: CATIQGGYTF; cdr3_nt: TGTGCCACCATACAGGGTGGCTACACCTTC
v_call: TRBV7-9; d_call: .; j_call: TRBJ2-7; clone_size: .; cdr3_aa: CASSLGINREQYF; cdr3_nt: TGTGCCAGCAGCTTAGGCATCAACCGGGAGCAGTACTTC
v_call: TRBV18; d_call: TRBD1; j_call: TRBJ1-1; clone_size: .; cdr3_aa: CASSPGQDEAFF; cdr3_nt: TGTGCCAGCTCACCCGGACAGGATGAAGCTTTCTTT
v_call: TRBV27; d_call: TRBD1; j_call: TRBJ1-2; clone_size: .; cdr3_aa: CASSSFGGGQGTNYGYTF; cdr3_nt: TGTGCCAGCAGTTCCTTCGGGGGGGGACAGGGAACTAACTATGGCTACACCTTC
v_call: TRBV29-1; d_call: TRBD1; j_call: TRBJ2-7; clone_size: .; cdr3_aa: CSALPRGSGEQYF; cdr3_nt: TGCAGCGCCCTTCCCAGGGGGTCGGGCGAGCAGTACTTC
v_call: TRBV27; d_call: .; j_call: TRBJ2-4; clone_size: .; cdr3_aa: CASSPRIGVKNIQYF; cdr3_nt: TGTGCCAGCAGTCCGCGGATAGGGGTCAAAAACATTCAGTACTTC
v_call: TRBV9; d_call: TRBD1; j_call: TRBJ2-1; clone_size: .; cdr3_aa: CASSVATGGGIPPRNEQFF; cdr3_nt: TGTGCCAGCAGCGTAGCCACAGGGGGCGGTATTCCCCCACGCAATGAGCAGTTCTTC
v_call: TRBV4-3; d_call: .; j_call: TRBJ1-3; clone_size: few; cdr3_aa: CASSQDLLAGNTIYF; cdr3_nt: TGCGCCAGCAGCCAAGATCTATTAGCCGGAAACACCATATATTTT
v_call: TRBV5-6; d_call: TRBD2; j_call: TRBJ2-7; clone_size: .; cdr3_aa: CASSLKKASGNRFGGEQYF; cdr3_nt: TGTGCCAGCAGCTTGAAAAAGGCTAGCGGAAACCGATTTGGGGGCGAGCAGTACTTC
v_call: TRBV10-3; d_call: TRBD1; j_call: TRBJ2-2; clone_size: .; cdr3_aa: CAISEQGAGELFF; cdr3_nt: TGTGCCATCAGTGAGCAGGGGGCCGGGGAGCTGTTTTTT
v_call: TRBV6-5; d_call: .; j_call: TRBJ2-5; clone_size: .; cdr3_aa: CASMDMGQETQYF; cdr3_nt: TGTGCCAGCATGGACATGGGGCAAGAGACCCAGTACTTC
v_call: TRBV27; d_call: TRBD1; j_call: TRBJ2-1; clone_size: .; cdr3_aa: CASSSTGQGGNEQFF; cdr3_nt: TGTGCCAGCAGTTCGACGGGACAGGGGGGCAATGAGCAGTTCTTC
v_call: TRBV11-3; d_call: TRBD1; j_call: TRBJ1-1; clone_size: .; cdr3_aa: CASRGGQGRGNTEAFF; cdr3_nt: TGTGCCAGCAGAGGGGGACAGGGGCGAGGGAACACTGAAGCTTTCTTT
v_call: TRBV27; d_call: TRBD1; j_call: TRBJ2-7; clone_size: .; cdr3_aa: CATPRTGSRYEQYF; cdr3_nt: TGTGCCACCCCTCGGACAGGTTCCCGCTACGAGCAGTACTTC
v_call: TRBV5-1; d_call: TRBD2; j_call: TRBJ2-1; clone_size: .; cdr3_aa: CASSEASGRNEQFF; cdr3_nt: TGCGCCAGCAGCGAAGCTAGCGGGAGGAATGAGCAGTTCTTC
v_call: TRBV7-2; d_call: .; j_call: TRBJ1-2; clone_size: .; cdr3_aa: CASSFRLLAYGYTF; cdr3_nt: TGTGCCAGCAGCTTCAGGCTCCTGGCCTATGGCTACACCTTC
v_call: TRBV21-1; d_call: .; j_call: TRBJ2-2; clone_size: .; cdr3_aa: CASRAVPRAVGELFF; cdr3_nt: TGTGCCAGCAGAGCCGTCCCCAGGGCAGTCGGGGAGCTGTTTTTT
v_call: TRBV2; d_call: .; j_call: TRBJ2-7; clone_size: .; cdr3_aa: CASSDPTAAFYEQYF; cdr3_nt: TGTGCCAGCAGTGATCCTACAGCGGCGTTCTACGAGCAGTACTTC
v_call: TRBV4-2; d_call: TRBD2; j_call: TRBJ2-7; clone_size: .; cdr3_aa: CASSQDPWGGRAPYEQYF; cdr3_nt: TGTGCCAGCAGCCAAGATCCGTGGGGTGGGAGGGCCCCTTACGAGCAGTACTTC
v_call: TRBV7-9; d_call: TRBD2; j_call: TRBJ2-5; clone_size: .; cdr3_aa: CASSTSGRARETQYF; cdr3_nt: TGTGCCAGCAGCACTAGCGGGAGGGCCCGGGAGACCCAGTACTTC
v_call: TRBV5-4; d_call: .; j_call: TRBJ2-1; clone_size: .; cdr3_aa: CASSRPTPGLTHNEQFF; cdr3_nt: TGTGCCAGCAGTAGACCCACGCCGGGACTGACCCACAATGAGCAGTTCTTC
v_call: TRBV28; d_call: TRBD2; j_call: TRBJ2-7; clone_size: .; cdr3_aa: CASSAYSSGPVSYEQYF; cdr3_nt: TGTGCCAGCAGCGCCTACTCTAGCGGGCCCGTTTCCTACGAGCAGTACTTC
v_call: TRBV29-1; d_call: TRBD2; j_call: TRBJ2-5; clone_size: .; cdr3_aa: CSLSLAGGRKTQYF; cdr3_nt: TGCAGTCTATCACTAGCGGGAGGGCGAAAGACCCAGTACTTC
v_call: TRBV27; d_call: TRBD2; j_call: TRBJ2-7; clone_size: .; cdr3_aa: CASMCTSSGSYEQYF; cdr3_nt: TGTGCCAGCATGTGCACATCTAGCGGGAGCTACGAGCAGTACTTC
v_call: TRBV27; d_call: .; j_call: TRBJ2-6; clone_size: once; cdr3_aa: CASTQGGANVLTF; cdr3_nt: TGTGCCAGCACCCAGGGTGGGGCCAACGTCCTGACTTTC
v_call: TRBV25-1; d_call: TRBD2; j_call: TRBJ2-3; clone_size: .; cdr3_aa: CASLEAGGKSSTDTQYF; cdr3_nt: TGTGCCAGCCTCGAAGCGGGAGGGAAGTCTAGCACAGATACGCAGTATTTT
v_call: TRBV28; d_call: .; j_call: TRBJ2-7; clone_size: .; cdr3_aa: CASSPPDRKTYEQYF; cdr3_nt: TGTGCCAGCAGTCCCCCCGACAGGAAGACCTACGAGCAGTACTTC
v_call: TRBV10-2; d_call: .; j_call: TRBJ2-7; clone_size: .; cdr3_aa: CASSGRGRYYEQYF; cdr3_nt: TGCGCCAGCAGTGGGCGGGGGCGTTACTACGAGCAGTACTTC
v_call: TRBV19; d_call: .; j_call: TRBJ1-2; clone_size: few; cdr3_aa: CATPEEGNYGYTF; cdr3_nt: TGTGCCACCCCTGAGGAGGGTAACTATGGCTACACCTTC
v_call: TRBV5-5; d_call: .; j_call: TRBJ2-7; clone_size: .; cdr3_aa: CASSSGGPSASYEQYF; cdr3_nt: TGTGCCAGCAGCTCGGGCGGGCCTAGCGCGTCCTACGAGCAGTACTTC
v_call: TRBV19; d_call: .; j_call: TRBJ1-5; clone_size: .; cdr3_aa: CASSIRGSNQPQHF; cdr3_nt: TGTGCCAGTAGTATCAGGGGTAGCAATCAGCCCCAGCATTTT
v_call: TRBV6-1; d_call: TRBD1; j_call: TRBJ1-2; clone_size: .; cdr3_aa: CASSETRGQGARGYTF; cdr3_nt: TGTGCCAGCAGTGAGACCAGGGGACAGGGGGCTCGTGGCTACACCTTC
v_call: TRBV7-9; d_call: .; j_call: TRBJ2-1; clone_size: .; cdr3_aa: CASSGPSGQSSYNEQFF; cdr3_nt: TGTGCCAGCAGCGGACCTAGCGGACAGAGCTCCTACAATGAGCAGTTCTTC
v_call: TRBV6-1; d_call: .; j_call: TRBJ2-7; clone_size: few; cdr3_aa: CASSPVPRVEQYF; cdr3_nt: TGTGCCAGCAGTCCGGTACCCCGGGTCGAGCAGTACTTC